Below, 10 T cell receptor beta chains from the same sample are listed, as sequenced in a study of cytomegalovirus exposure and HLA in healthy donors. Both 60 Vbeta primers and 13 Jbeta primers went into the PCR. The method was immunoSEQ multiplex PCR; TCRdb's version includes in-frame clones alone and lacks a portion of them. Counted here are some 41,000 clones, approximately 63% occurring once; the ten biggest clones make up 3% to 5%. The sequenced material came from PBMCs. The source is a man aged 35-49 years in good health and CMV-seronegative.

The genes are TRBV5-4 and TRBJ2-7; D is possibly TRBD1 (5 bases). This CDR3 spans 16 amino acids. V lost 0 bases and J 3 bases, leaving 16 bases between the germline ends. Germline CDR1 is SGHNT and CDR2 is YYREEE (reference sequence). The CDR3 region has the DNA TGTGCCAGCAGCTTGGGGGGCTTAGGGCCCCTCTACGAGCAGTACTTC. Amino acids: CASSLGGLGPLYEQYF.

This clone was picked up a small number of times. The V and J genes are TRBV11-2 and TRBJ2-7; a weak D match, TRBD2 (6 bases). Deletions cut 1 base from V and 3 bases from J, with 13 bases between. Germline V lookup: CDR1 SGHAT, CDR2 FQNNGV. The CDR3 contains 15 residues. The CDR3 region has the DNA TGTGCCAGCAGCTTAGGCGTAGCGGAAGACTACGAGCAGTACTTC. Translated: CASSLGVAEDYEQYF.

The rearrangement uses TRBV7-2 and TRBJ2-5; 8 bases are shared with TRBD1. The J segment lost 7 bases and the V segment lost 5 bases, leaving 18 bases of the junction unmatched. CDR1 is SGHTA, CDR2 FQGNSA, per germline. The CDR3 runs 17 residues. The CDR3 DNA is TGTGCCAGCAGCCTCTCCGAGGTGCAGGGGGCGTGGGGGACCCAGTACTTC. Translating gives CASSLSEVQGAWGTQYF.

The chain uses TRBV27 and TRBJ2-3, with a weak D call TRBD2 (5 bases). Germline loops: CDR1 MNHEY, CDR2 SMNVEV (reference sequence). Trimming took 9 bases from V and 0 from J, leaving 10 bases between them. The CDR3 covers 13 residues. The CDR3 protein is CASGRTSTDTQYF. The CDR3 coding sequence is TGTGCCAGTGGGAGAACTAGCACAGATACGCAGTATTTT.

The chain carries TRBV19 and TRBJ1-1; 9 bases map to TRBD1. CDR1 and CDR2 from the germline V gene are LNHDA and SQIVND (reference sequence). The CDR3 spans 15 residues. Trimming took 5 bases from V and 3 from J; bases not matched to a gene: 7. This chain's CDR3 is CASSDTDRGHTEAFF. CDR3 coding DNA: TGTGCCAGTAGTGATACGGACAGGGGTCACACTGAAGCTTTCTTT.

This sequence joins TRBV7-9 and TRBJ1-4; D gene unclear. CDR3 length: 16 amino acids. In germline, CDR1 is SEHNR, CDR2 FQNEAQ (reference sequence). V was trimmed by 2 bases and J by 5 bases, leaving 15 bases between them. The CDR3 sequence: CASSLRPAGINEKLFF. The DNA of the CDR3 is TGTGCCAGCAGCTTACGCCCGGCAGGCATAAATGAAAAACTGTTTTTT.

This clone was observed a single time. This sequence joins TRBV15 and TRBJ1-5, with a tentative D call TRBD1 (5 bases). CDR1 and CDR2 (germline): LNHNV, YYDKDF (reference sequence). The CDR3 is made up of 13 amino acids. V lost 5 bases and J 5 bases, leaving 10 bases between the germline ends. The CDR3 region has the DNA TGTGCCACCAGCCTTGACAGATATCAGCCCCAGCATTTT. Translated: CATSLDRYQPQHF.

V usage is TRBV5-8 and J usage is TRBJ2-7, with TRBD2 identical over 10 bases. CDR1 and CDR2 from the germline V gene are SGHTS and YDEGEE. The CDR3 spans 16 residues. V was pared by 0 bases and J by 0 bases, with 3 bases of the junction left unmatched. In DNA, the CDR3 is TGTGCCAGCAGCTTGGAGCTAGCGGGGGCCTCCTACGAGCAGTACTTC. Translation: CASSLELAGASYEQYF. The full variable domain, completed using reference TRBV5-8 and TRBJ2-7, is EAGVTQSPTHLIKTRGQQATLRCSPISGHTSVYWYQQALGLGLQFLLWYDEGEERNRGNFPPRFSGRQFPNYSSELNVNALELEDSALYLCASSLELAGASYEQYFGPGTRLTVT.

The chain has TRBV5-1 and TRBJ2-3, with 8 bases fitting TRBD2. The germline gives CDR1 SGHRS, CDR2 YFSETQ. CDR3 length equals 14 residues. V trimming: 2 bases; J trimming: 4 bases; junction bases outside the gene matches: 3. The CDR3 region has the DNA TGCGCCAGCAGCTTTTACGGGGGGGCAGATACGCAGTATTTT. Translating it yields CASSFYGGADTQYF.

The chain employs TRBV30 and TRBJ1-1, with D unresolved. The CDR3 is 14 amino acids. Trimming took off 5 bases at V and 3 bases at J, with 16 bases between the two ends. Germline V gene lookup returns CDR1 GTSNPN and CDR2 SVGIG (reference sequence). DNA of the CDR3: TGTGCCTGGGCCATCGGCAGTCGGGACACTGAAGCTTTCTTT. Its translation: CAWAIGSRDTEAFF.